This T cell receptor beta chain was found in a study of CXCR3-negative and CXCR3-positive naive CD8 T cells. The CDR3 runs to 11 residues. CDR1 and CDR2 (germline): MNHEY, SMNVEV (reference sequence). General study points: From TRB CDR3 properties, TCR strength was inferred; surface CD5 did not differ between naive subsets. Diversity was high in both naive subsets and much lower in memory cells. After cryopreservation, CXCR3 expression dropped partially; most assays used fresh PBMCs.

The method, 5' RACE with UMI labels, was used to prepare the TRB cDNA libraries. After re-calling the 5' RACE reads, TCRdb lists one entry per CDR3 protein, DNA absent. Its table lists about 43,000 distinct CDR3 sequences. Triplicate sorts of some 300,000 cells per CD8+ subset. Concerning this clonotype itself: Its specificity is unknown.

The chain has TRBV27 and TRBJ2-1; TCRdb calls TRBD2, which cannot be checked without DNA. Source material: memory CD8+ T cells from blood. The receptor's source is a human donor in good health. Some clones in this sample may be carry-over from other donors' samples. The CDR3 is CASRLANEQFF.